The clone carrying this T cell receptor (beta chain) turned up a few times. Its antigen is as yet unknown. TCRdb re-called the 5' RACE reads with MiXCR, one entry per CDR3 protein. The repertoire holds about 510,000 distinct CDR3 sequences, with less than 6% as singletons. Germline V lookup: CDR1 MNHEY, CDR2 SVGEGT. V lost 4 bases, J lost 3 bases, and 13 bases lay in between. This CDR3 spans 14 amino acids. This sample is drawn from a study of CD8 T cells in ankylosing spondylitis. Study outcomes and limitations: A TCR beta motif of seven or eight highly homologous variants appeared characteristic of ankylosing spondylitis blood. Researchers reportedly found disease-linked clones significantly enriched in matched ankylosing spondylitis synovial fluid.

The receptor comes from a male donor with ankylosing spondylitis. The rearrangement joins TRBV6-2 or TRBV6-3 to TRBJ2-7, with a weak D call TRBD2 (5 bases). The specimen was blood, either unsorted or a sorted T cell fraction (not recorded which). CDR3 nucleotides: TGTGCCAGCAGTTTCACAACCGGGGACTACGAGCAGTACTTC. It specifies CASSFTTGDYEQYF.